This T cell receptor beta chain stems from a study of T cell repertoires in cytomegalovirus infection (dated by TCRdb to between 2019 and 2020). At the level of the whole study: Recently identified HLA-C-restricted CMV epitopes, whose presentation resists viral immunomodulation, were targeted by peptide stimulations together with well-studied HLA-B-restricted epitopes. Donor HLA type was relevant to the analysis, because carriage of CMV infection together with the matching HLA type was indicated by public TCR beta signatures. Summary of the overall study and its limitations: The ex vivo response was dominated by HLA-C-restricted CMV-specific TCR beta clonotypes, and the single most frequent clonotype in two of eight donors was supplied by these HLA-C-restricted clonotypes. In both this cohort and an independent roughly 400-donor cohort, the cumulative frequency of public TCR beta family members distinguished carriers of CMV infection plus the relevant HLA type.

The treatment or condition label of this sample denotes: in vitro stimulation with specific CMV peptide epitopes to enrich CMV-specific T cells. On this clonotype itself: Its antigen has not been determined. Per-nucleotide qualities are absent, and no much larger clonotype sits a single base away.

Sequencing relied on an Illumina HiSeq 1500. TCRdb reran the public reads through fastp at Q25 and MiXCR, keeping productive beta chains. All rows with the same CDR3 protein become a single entry with the most common DNA and genes. This sample gives tens of thousands of distinct CDR3 sequences in total; around a fifth of them show up just once. Around 27% of the sample is taken by the ten largest. Germline trimming: 7 bases from V, 0 bases from J; junction bases outside gene matches: 5. Via the germline V gene (reference sequence), CDR1 is LNHDA and CDR2 SQIVND. Including cysteine and phenylalanine, the CDR3 has 15 amino acids. Only CDR3 DNA remains: 45 bases, in frame from the first base.

This clonotype was obtained from a human donor in good health (CMV status not recorded). Some clones in this sample may be carry-over from other donors' samples. The rearrangement joined TRBV19 to TRBJ1-5; TRBD1 aligns with 8 central bases. The specimen comprised CD8+ T cells from cultured PBMCs, sampled from culture after CMV antigen stimulation. The sequence in DNA is TGTGCCAGTACCTGGGGACAGGCTAGCAATCAGCCCCAGCATTTT. Its protein reads: CASTWGQASNQPQHF. When the CDR3 is completed using the reference TRBV19 and TRBJ1-5 genes on either side, the full variable domain is DGGITQSPKYLFRKEGQNVTLSCEQNLNHDAMYWYRQDPGQGLRLIYYSQIVNDFQKGDIAEGYSVSREKKESFPLTVTSAQKNPTAFYLCASTWGQASNQPQHFGDGTRLSIL.